The 9 T cell receptor beta chains in this list originate from one sample, sequenced in a study of T cells after yellow fever vaccination. TCRdb fed the 5' RACE reads into MiXCR, producing one record per CDR3 protein. Of 350,000 or so distinct CDR3 sequences listed, about 7.8% were seen once; the top ten hold approximately 15%. The sequencing here drew on PBMCs, taken roughly 45 days after the first yellow fever vaccination. The source of these receptors is a man aged 18 to 35 who received the YFV17D yellow fever vaccine.

This clonotype appeared a few times. The V call is TRBV27, the J call TRBJ1-1, with D uncertain. The CDR3 runs 13 residues. With 5 bases removed from V and 8 bases from J, the gap between germline ends came to 15 bases. In germline, CDR1 is MNHEY, CDR2 SMNVEV (reference sequence). Here the CDR3 reads CASSPIRRREAFF. Written as DNA, the CDR3 is TGTGCCAGCAGTCCGATCCGGCGGCGGGAAGCTTTCTTT.

The genes are TRBV5-1 and TRBJ2-1, with 8 bases aligning to TRBD2. V dropped 4 bases and J dropped 2; count of bases not matched to a gene: 8. Germline values: CDR1 SGHRS, CDR2 YFSETQ. The CDR3 loop spans 16 amino acids. CDR3: CASSPVLSGTYNEQFF. Here the CDR3 DNA reads TGCGCCAGCAGCCCCGTGCTTAGCGGGACCTACAATGAGCAGTTCTTC.

A few counts support this clonotype. The chain employs TRBV5-5 and TRBJ1-5, with no clear D. The CDR3 totals 15 residues. V was trimmed by 4 bases and J by 0 bases, leaving 11 bases between them. Per germline, CDR1 SGHKS and CDR2 YYEKEE (reference sequence). The CDR3 nucleotides are TGTGCCAGCAGCGGGAGTTCCGCTAGCAATCAGCCCCAGCATTTT. Amino acids: CASSGSSASNQPQHF.

The genes are TRBV4-1 and TRBJ2-4; D call uncertain. V was shortened by 3 bases and J by 8 bases, with 11 bases between the two germline ends. The CDR3 spans 13 residues. CDR1 is MGHRA, CDR2 YSYEKL, per germline. CDR3 DNA: TGCGCCAGCAGCCAGGTCCCGGCTGACATTCAGTACTTC. It specifies CASSQVPADIQYF.

The CDR3 spells CASSLRPGAQETQYF. The CDR3 region has the DNA TGTGCCAGCAGCTTGCGGCCAGGAGCCCAAGAGACCCAGTACTTC. The J gene is TRBJ2-5, the V gene TRBV5-5; unclear D gene. Trimming removed 1 base at V and 1 base at J, with 11 bases between. Germline V CDR1 and CDR2: SGHKS, YYEKEE (reference sequence). The CDR3 totals 15 residues.

This clonotype came up many times. The genes are TRBV29-1 and TRBJ2-5, with 7 bases that match TRBD1. Trimming at V came to 4 bases and at J to 5 bases, leaving 7 bases not matched to a gene. In germline, CDR1 is SQVTM, CDR2 ANQGSEA. The CDR3 has 13 residues. The DNA of the CDR3 is TGCAGCGTTGCAGAGGGGGCTTCGGAGACCCAGTACTTC. Amino acid sequence: CSVAEGASETQYF.

The rearrangement joins TRBV6-2 or TRBV6-3 to TRBJ2-7; D unresolved. The V gene's germline CDR1 is MNHEY and CDR2 SVGEGT. Trimming removed 0 bases from V and 3 bases from J, with 21 bases in between. The CDR3 consists of 18 residues. Written as DNA, the CDR3 is TGTGCCAGCAGTTACTCTCTAAGGAGAAGTTCCCCTAACTACGAGCAGTACGTC. Translated, it gives CASSYSLRRSSPNYEQYV.

This rearrangement joins TRBV4-2 to TRBJ1-3; D is perhaps TRBD1 (5 bases). Germline lookup yields CDR1 LGHNA and CDR2 YNFKEQ. This CDR3 comprises 16 residues. V lost 5 bases to trimming and J lost 0 bases, with 14 bases between them. The DNA for the CDR3 is TGTGCCAGCAGCTCTCCGAGGGGCTTCTCTGGAAACACCATATATTTT. It is translated as CASSSPRGFSGNTIYF.

DNA of the CDR3: TGCGCCAGCAGCTTTGACAGGGGTCGGGGGGACACTGAAGCTTTCTTT. Residues: CASSFDRGRGDTEAFF. The J gene is TRBJ1-1, the V gene TRBV5-1, with TRBD1 identical over 8 bases. After removal of 2 bases from V and 3 bases from J, the junction contained 9 bases not matched to a gene. Germline assignment: CDR1 SGHRS and CDR2 YFSETQ. The length of the CDR3 is 16 residues.